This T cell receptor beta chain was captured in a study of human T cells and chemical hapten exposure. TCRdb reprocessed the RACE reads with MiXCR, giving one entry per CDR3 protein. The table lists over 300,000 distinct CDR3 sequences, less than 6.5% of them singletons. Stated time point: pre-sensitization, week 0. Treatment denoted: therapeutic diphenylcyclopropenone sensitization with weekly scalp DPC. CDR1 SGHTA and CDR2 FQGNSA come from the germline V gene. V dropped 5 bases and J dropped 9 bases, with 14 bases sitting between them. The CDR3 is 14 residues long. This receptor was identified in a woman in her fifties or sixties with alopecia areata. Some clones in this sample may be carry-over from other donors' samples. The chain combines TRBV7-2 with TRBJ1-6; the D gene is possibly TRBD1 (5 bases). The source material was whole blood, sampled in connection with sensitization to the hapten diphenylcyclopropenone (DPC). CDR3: CASSRGRIGSPLHF. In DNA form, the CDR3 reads TGTGCCAGCAGCCGGGGCAGGATAGGTTCACCCCTCCACTTT. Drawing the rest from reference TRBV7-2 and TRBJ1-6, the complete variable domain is GAGVSQSPSNKVTEKGKDVELRCDPISGHTALYWYRQSLGQGLEFLIYFQGNSAPDKSGLPSDRFSAERTGGSVSTLTIQRTQQEDSAVYLCASSRGRIGSPLHFGNGTRLTVT.